This T cell receptor (beta chain) originates from a study of shared clonotypes between healthy human individuals (TCRdb year 2020). Broadly, across the study: Three men and a couple of women, aged 18 to 49 years, made up the cohort. Libraries were prepared and TCR repertoires were sequenced by different laboratories using diverse techniques, in order to increase sequencing depth and limit assay-specific biases. Each donor's leukapheresis produced roughly between roughly 0.85 and 10 billion PBMCs. Per donor, three plates each were used for CD4 naive and CD4 memory, two for CD8 naive, and one for CD8 memory. The study deeply sequenced blood TCR repertoires of five healthy adults to estimate repertoire size and the extent of clonotype sharing between individuals.

Details on this clone: What antigen it recognizes has not been identified. Per-base quality was not reported, and no clone a single base away is much larger than it. The identical CDR3 is also encoded by other nucleotide sequences in the sample.

For the CD8 naive samples, CD45RO-negative cells were positively selected for CCR7, yielding a CD45RA+CCR7+ population from which TemRA cells were excluded. Healthy HIV-negative adults with no recently reported acute infections or vaccinations were included as donors. All donors were Caucasian adults living in Nashville, Tennessee, USA. After blood collection by leukapheresis, PBMCs were isolated using Ficoll-Histopaque density gradient centrifugation and then cryopreserved in the vapor phase of liquid nitrogen. Purity and quantity of every magnetically sorted T cell population were checked by analytical flow cytometry. Each sorted fraction had its genomic DNA isolated and then quantified by UV absorbance on a Nanodrop 2000c. The study at large found these results: Compared with non-shared clonotypes, clonotypes shared by all four sorted-subset donors had higher generation probabilities. Incomplete sequencing was indicated by rarefaction of sorted-subset datasets, despite the large sequencing depth. Approximately 5% of naive CD4, 3.5% of naive CD8, about 2.1% of memory CD4, and more than 0.35% of memory CD8 clonotypes were shared across several donors. Pairwise subsampling led to the expectation that sequencing depth would affect the degree of clonotype sharing among donors. Sampling was restricted to blood, and TCR repertoires in tissues likely differ from the TCR repertoires found in blood. Estimated clonotype richness was generally larger for naive than for memory subsets. The small number of donors limited the genetic and exposure-history diversity represented.

Using the deep immunoSEQ assay, TCR CDR3 regions were amplified from genomic DNA by multiplex PCR. Extracted genomic DNA from each cell subset was distributed evenly across all wells of several immunoSEQ 96-well plates, and each plate was treated as a replicate. For sorted subsets, each replicate PCR was loaded with approximately 200 ng genomic DNA, equivalent to some 31,000 T cell genomes. Purified libraries were quantified with a Qubit 3.0 fluorometer, sized on a Bioanalyzer 2100, and re-quantified with the KAPA Library Quantification kit. Each immunoSEQ 96-well plate was sequenced on its own single-read 150-cycle Illumina NextSeq 550 flow cell. The published analysis was carried out like this. The immunoSEQ output contained only junctional sequences without quality scores, so filtering could not match that applied to full-length reads. Sequences were annotated with PyIR, a Python wrapper for IgBLAST v1.9, and V/J genes and CDR3 were assigned using IMGT germline references. Reads were filtered out if the reads had weak V/J assignments (E-value above 1e-6), no CDR3, stop codons, out-of-frame junctions, or ambiguous translated residues. V3J clonotypes were defined as sequences sharing an identical inferred V gene, J gene, and CDR3 amino acid sequence. The percentage overlap between two repertoires was calculated by dividing the number of shared unique clonotypes by the size of the smaller repertoire. Three approaches were used to assess repertoire richness: RTK rarefaction, the Chao1 estimator, and Recon v2.1 estimates of unobserved clonotypes. Generation probabilities were computed with OLGA for all TCRbeta clonotypes obtained by the gDNA method from several donors. Here the immuneACCESS table is served through TCRdb, limited to in-frame sequences with V and J called. Missing clones are a known gap in these copies; in checked studies unresolved V genes cover under half, and the rest lacks a known reason. D and trimming come from the DNA, and the V and J calls and clone size come from that table. This sample gives millions of clones in total; 93% of them show up just once. Of the sample, 1.5% to 2% is held by the ten largest clones.

The sequencing input was naive CD8+ T cells from PBMCs. The cell subset or site label here, explained by the study, means: CD45RA+CCR7+. The origin of this receptor is a man aged 18 to 30 in good health. Some clones in this sample may be carry-over from other donors' samples.

The CDR3 region reads CASSPGGYEQYF. The nucleotides are TGTGCCAGCAGCCCGGGGGGTTACGAGCAGTACTTC. This receptor chain uses TRBV14 and TRBJ2-7, with TRBD2 matching 7 junction bases. The germline V end is reduced by 4 bases and the J end by 4 bases; junction bases left unmatched: 1. The germline V gene sets CDR1 to SGHDN and CDR2 to FVKESK. Inclusive of the bounding cysteine and phenylalanine, the CDR3 is 12 residues long. Only the CDR3 portion is preserved as DNA: 36 bases, with reading frame beginning at the first base.